This passage covers 13 T cell receptor beta chains from one sample sequenced in a study of cytomegalovirus exposure and HLA in healthy donors. This PCR relied on a set of 60 Vbeta primers and 13 Jbeta primers. The protocol was immunoSEQ multiplex PCR, while the TCRdb copy is restricted to in-frame clones and leaves out a portion. The sample holds 150,000 to 200,000 clones, roughly 76% seen once. Sequencing was performed on PBMCs. Receptor source: a woman aged 18-29 years in good health and CMV-seropositive.

This clone was counted a single time. V usage is TRBV29-1 and J usage is TRBJ1-2; no firm D call. The V gene lost 2 bases and the J gene lost 3 bases, with 7 bases spanning the gap. Germline values: CDR1 SQVTM, CDR2 ANQGSEA. The CDR3 extends over 12 amino acids. The CDR3 is CSVETSYYGYTF. The CDR3 bases are TGCAGCGTTGAAACTAGCTACTATGGCTACACCTTC.

The rearrangement joins TRBV6-1 to TRBJ1-1, with D perhaps matching TRBD1 (6 bases). Germline CDR1 MNHNS, CDR2 SASEGT. The CDR3 has 13 amino acids. Trimming took 6 bases from V and 3 from J, leaving 11 bases between them. CDR3 protein: CASRVNRDTEAFF. CDR3 DNA: TGTGCCAGCAGGGTTAACAGGGACACTGAAGCTTTCTTT.

This clone occurred a few times. The chain employs TRBV27 and TRBJ2-7, with 10 positions matching TRBD1. V lost 5 bases, J lost 2 bases, and 3 bases stayed unmatched. CDR1 MNHEY and CDR2 SMNVEV come from the germline V gene (reference sequence). The CDR3 is 14 residues long. The CDR3 is CASSAGQGAYEQYF. The CDR3 DNA sequence: TGTGCCAGCAGTGCCGGACAGGGGGCCTACGAGCAGTACTTC.

Remarks on this clone: The sample contains more than one DNA sequence encoding this CDR3. The chain carries TRBV6-5 and TRBJ1-2; D unresolved. Germline CDR1 reads MNHEY; CDR2 reads SVGAGI. Trimming left V 6 bases short and J 4 bases short, with 9 bases between. CDR3 length: 12 amino acids. CDR3 in amino acids: CASREGGYGYTF. The DNA of the CDR3 is TGTGCCAGCAGAGAGGGTGGCTATGGCTACACCTTC.

V and J are TRBV13 and TRBJ1-2; TRBD1 aligns across 12 bases. Germline V gene lookup returns CDR1 PRHDT and CDR2 FYEKMQ (reference sequence). The CDR3 sequence is 19 residues long. V shed 0 bases and J 4 bases; nucleotides not matched to a gene: 12. As DNA, the CDR3 is TGTGCCAGCAGCTTAGGAAACCGGGACAGGGGGCAAGGTCGCTATGGCTACACCTTC. It is translated as CASSLGNRDRGQGRYGYTF.

V gene TRBV14 combines with J gene TRBJ2-2, with TRBD1 as a possible D gene (6 bases). In germline, CDR1 is SGHDN, CDR2 FVKESK. V lost 5 bases and J 6 bases, leaving 31 bases between the germline ends. CDR3 length: 20 residues. CDR3 DNA sequence: TGTGCCAGCAGCGTGATTGGGGGCCTAGGGGACCTCGGATCATCCGGGGAGCTGTTTTTT. Translated, it gives CASSVIGGLGDLGSSGELFF.

The chain carries TRBV7-9 and TRBJ2-2, with D uncertain. Germline V gives CDR1 SEHNR, CDR2 FQNEAQ (reference sequence). The CDR3 is 17 residues long. Trimming took off 5 bases at V and 5 bases at J, with 21 bases between the two ends. CDR3 coding DNA: TGTGCCAGCAGCGACGAAGGAGCTACCGGCCCAACCGGGGAGCTGTTTTTT. Translating it yields CASSDEGATGPTGELFF.

The J gene is TRBJ1-2, the V gene TRBV18, with D unclear. Germline CDR1 KGHSH, CDR2 LQKENI. CDR3 length: 14 amino acids. Trimming took 3 bases from V and 4 from J, leaving 12 bases between them. This CDR3 is CASSPTPTAYGYTF. In nucleotides, the CDR3 is TGTGCCAGCTCACCTACACCTACAGCCTATGGCTACACCTTC. The full variable domain, completed using reference TRBV18 and TRBJ1-2, is NAGVMQNPRHLVRRRGQEARLRCSPMKGHSHVYWYRQLPEEGLKFMVYLQKENIIDESGMPKERFSAEFPKEGPSILRIQQVVRGDSAAYFCASSPTPTAYGYTFGSGTRLTVV.

Details on this clone: A junction end diverges from the germline sequence, so it may reflect a read error. The V gene is TRBV29-1, the J gene TRBJ2-7; 10 bases are a match to TRBD1. Per germline, CDR1 SQVTM and CDR2 ANQGSEA. The CDR3 contains 13 residues. CDR3 bases: TGCGGCGTCGCAGGGACAGGGGAGTACGAGCAGTACTTC. This encodes CGVAGTGEYEQYF.

This chain joins TRBV28 and TRBJ1-1; perhaps TRBD1 as D (5 bases). The length of the CDR3 is 15 residues. Per germline, CDR1 MDHEN and CDR2 SYDVKM. V lost 6 bases to trimming and J lost 3 bases, with 17 bases between them. In nucleotides, the CDR3 is TGTGCCAGCAGCTCAATGGGCGGGGCCGACACTGAAGCTTTCTTT. It translates to CASSSMGGADTEAFF.

The chain employs TRBV6-1 and TRBJ1-5, with a tentative D call TRBD1 (5 bases). V lost 2 bases and J 2 bases, leaving 13 bases between the germline ends. Germline V gene sequence: CDR1 MNHNS, CDR2 SASEGT. CDR3 length equals 16 residues. The CDR3 sequence is CASSETWGVGNQPQHF. CDR3 DNA: TGTGCCAGCAGTGAAACCTGGGGGGTTGGCAATCAGCCCCAGCATTTT.

The chain couples TRBV6-6 to TRBJ1-6; tentatively, D is TRBD1 (5 bases). The germline V gene encodes CDR1 MNHNY and CDR2 SVGAGI (reference sequence). CDR3 length: 12 amino acids. V lost 8 bases, J lost 10 bases, and 12 bases lay in between. The CDR3 sequence: CASDQRGSPLHF. The DNA for the CDR3 is TGTGCCAGCGACCAGCGGGGCTCACCCCTCCACTTT.

V is TRBV4-2 and J is TRBJ2-3, with a weak D call TRBD2 (5 bases). Trimming removed 7 bases from V and 2 bases from J, with 19 bases in between. CDR1 is LGHNA, CDR2 YNFKEQ, per germline. The CDR3 has 16 residues. DNA for the CDR3: TGTGCCAGCACCTCCCAACCCAGGAGGCCCACAGATACGCAGTATTTT. This sequence encodes CASTSQPRRPTDTQYF.